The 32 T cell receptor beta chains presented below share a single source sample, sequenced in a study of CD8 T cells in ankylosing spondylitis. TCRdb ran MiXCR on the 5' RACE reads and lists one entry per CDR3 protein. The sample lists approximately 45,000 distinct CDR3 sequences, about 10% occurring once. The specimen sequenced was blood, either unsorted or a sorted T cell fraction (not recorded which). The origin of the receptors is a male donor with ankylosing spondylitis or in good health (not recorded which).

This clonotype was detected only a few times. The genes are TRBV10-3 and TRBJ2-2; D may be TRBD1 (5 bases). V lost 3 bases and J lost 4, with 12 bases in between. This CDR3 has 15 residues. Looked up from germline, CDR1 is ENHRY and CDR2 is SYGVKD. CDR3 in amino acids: CAISERGPPTGELFF. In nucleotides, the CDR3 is TGTGCCATCAGTGAAAGGGGCCCTCCCACCGGGGAGCTGTTTTTT.

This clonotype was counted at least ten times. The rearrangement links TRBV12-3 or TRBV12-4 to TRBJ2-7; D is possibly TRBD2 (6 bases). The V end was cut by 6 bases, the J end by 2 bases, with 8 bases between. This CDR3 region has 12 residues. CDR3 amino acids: CASRSGPYEQYF. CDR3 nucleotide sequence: TGTGCCAGCAGGAGCGGGCCCTACGAGCAGTACTTC.

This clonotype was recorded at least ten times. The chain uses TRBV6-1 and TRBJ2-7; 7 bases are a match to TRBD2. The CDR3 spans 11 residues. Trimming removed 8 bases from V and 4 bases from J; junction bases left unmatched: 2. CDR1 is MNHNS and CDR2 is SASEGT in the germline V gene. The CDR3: CASGGGYEQYF. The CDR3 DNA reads TGTGCCAGCGGGGGGGGGTACGAGCAGTACTTC.

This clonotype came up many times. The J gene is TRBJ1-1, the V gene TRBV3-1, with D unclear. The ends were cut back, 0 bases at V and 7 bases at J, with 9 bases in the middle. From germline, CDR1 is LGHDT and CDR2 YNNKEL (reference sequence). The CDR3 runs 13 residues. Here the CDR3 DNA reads TGTGCCAGCAGCCAAGATGAACTTGTTGAAGCTTTCTTT. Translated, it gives CASSQDELVEAFF.

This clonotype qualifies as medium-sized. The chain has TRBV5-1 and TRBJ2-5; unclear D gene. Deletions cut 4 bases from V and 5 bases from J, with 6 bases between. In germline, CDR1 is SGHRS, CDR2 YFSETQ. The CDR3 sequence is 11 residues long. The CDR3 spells CASSRGETQYF. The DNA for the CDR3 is TGCGCCAGCAGCCGTGGCGAGACCCAGTACTTC.

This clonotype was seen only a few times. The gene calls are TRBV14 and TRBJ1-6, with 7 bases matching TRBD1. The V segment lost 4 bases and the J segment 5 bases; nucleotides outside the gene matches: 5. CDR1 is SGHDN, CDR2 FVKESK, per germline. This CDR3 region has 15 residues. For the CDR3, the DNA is TGTGCCAGCAGCCCTCGACAGGGCCATAATTCACCCCTCCACTTT. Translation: CASSPRQGHNSPLHF.

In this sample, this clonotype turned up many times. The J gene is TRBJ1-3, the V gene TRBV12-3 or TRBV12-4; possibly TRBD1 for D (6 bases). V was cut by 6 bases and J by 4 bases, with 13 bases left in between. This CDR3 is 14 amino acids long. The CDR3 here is CASRDNREGNTIYF. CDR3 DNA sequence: TGTGCCAGCAGGGATAACAGGGAGGGAAACACCATATATTTT.

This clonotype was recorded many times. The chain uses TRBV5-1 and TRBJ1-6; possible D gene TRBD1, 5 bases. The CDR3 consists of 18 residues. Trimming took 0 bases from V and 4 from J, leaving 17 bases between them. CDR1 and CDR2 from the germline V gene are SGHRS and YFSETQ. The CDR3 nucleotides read TGCGCCAGCAGCTTGGCCGTCCAGGGTCGTCGGTATAATTCACCCCTCCACTTT. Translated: CASSLAVQGRRYNSPLHF.

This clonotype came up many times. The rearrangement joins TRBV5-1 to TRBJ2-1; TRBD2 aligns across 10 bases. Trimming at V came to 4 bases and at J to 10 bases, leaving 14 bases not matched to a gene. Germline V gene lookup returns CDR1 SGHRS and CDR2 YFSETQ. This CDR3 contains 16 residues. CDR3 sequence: CASSISGGLIVEEQFF. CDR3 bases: TGCGCCAGCAGCATTAGCGGGGGGCTGATCGTTGAAGAGCAGTTCTTC.

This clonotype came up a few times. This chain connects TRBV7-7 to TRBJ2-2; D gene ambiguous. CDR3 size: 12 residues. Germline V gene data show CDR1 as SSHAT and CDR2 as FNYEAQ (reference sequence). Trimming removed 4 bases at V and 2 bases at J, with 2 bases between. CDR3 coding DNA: TGTGCCAGCAGCTCCAACACCGGGGAGCTGTTTTTT. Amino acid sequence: CASSSNTGELFF.

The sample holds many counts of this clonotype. In DNA form, the CDR3 reads TGCGCCAGCAGCTTCGGAGGGGGGGACACTGAAGCTTTCTTT. It yields the protein CASSFGGGDTEAFF. V gene TRBV5-1 combines with J gene TRBJ1-1; D perhaps matches TRBD1 (6 bases). Germline assignment: CDR1 SGHRS and CDR2 YFSETQ. The CDR3 extends over 14 amino acids. Trimming removed 2 bases at V and 3 bases at J, with 11 bases between.

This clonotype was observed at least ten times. The CDR3 region has the DNA TGTGCCAGTAGGGGACGGGCGAACACTGAAGCTTTCTTT. Translating gives CASRGRANTEAFF. The chain combines TRBV19 with TRBJ1-1; D possibly corresponds to TRBD1 (5 bases). V was clipped by 6 bases and J by 1 base, with 9 bases between them. The CDR3 spans 13 residues. CDR1 is LNHDA, CDR2 SQIVND, per germline (reference sequence).

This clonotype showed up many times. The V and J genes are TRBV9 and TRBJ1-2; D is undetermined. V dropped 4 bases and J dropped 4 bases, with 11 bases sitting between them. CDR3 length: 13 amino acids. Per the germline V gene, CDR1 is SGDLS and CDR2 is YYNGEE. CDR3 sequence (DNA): TGTGCCAGCAGCCCAGGACCGACCTATGGCTACACCTTC. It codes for CASSPGPTYGYTF.

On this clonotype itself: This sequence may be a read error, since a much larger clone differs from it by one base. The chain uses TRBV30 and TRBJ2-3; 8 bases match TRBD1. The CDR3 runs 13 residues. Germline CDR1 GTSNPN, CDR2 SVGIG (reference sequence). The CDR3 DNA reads TGTGTCTGGACAGGGCTTCGGTGGGATACGCAGTATTTT. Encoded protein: CVWTGLRWDTQYF.

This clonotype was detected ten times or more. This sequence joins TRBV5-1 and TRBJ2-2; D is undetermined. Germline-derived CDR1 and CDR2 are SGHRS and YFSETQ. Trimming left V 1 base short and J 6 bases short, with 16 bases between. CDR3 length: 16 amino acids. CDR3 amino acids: CASSLQANTDAGELFF. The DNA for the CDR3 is TGCGCCAGCAGCTTGCAGGCCAACACGGACGCCGGGGAGCTGTTTTTT. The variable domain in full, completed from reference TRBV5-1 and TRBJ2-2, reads KAGVTQTPRYLIKTRGQQVTLSCSPISGHRSVSWYQQTPGQGLQFLFEYFSETQRNKGNFPGRFSGRQFSNSRSEMNVSTLELGDSALYLCASSLQANTDAGELFFGEGSRLTVL.

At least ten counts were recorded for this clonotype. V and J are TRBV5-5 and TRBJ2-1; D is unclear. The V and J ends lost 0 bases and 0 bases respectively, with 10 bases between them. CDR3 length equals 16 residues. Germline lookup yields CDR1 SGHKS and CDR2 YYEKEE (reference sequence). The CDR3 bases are TGTGCCAGCAGCTTGGCTCCGGATCACTCCTACAATGAGCAGTTCTTC. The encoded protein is CASSLAPDHSYNEQFF.

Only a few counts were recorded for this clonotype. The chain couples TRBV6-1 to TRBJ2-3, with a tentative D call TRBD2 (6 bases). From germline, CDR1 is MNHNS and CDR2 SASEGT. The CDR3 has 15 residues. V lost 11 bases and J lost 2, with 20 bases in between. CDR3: CAANKKGGPTDTQYF. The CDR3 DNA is TGTGCCGCCAACAAGAAGGGAGGACCCACAGATACGCAGTATTTT.

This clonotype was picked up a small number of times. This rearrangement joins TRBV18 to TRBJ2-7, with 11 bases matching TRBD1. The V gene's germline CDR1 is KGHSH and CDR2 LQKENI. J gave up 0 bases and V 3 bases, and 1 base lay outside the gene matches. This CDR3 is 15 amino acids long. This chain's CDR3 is CASSPGTGGSYEQYF. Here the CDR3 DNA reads TGTGCCAGCTCACCTGGGACAGGGGGCTCCTACGAGCAGTACTTC.

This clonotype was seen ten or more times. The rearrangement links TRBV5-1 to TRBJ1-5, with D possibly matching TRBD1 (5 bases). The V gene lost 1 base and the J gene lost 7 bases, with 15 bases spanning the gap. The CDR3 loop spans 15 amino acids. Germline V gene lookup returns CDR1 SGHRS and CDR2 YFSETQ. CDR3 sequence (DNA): TGCGCCAGCAGCTTGTTACCAGGGCCCTTCCAGCCCCAGCATTTT. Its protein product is CASSLLPGPFQPQHF.

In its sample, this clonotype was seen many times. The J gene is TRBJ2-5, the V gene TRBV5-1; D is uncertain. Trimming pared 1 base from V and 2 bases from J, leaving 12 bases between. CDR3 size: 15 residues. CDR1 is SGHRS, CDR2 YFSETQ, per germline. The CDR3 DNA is TGCGCCAGCAGCTTGCCTTCGTCTAGACAAGAGACCCAGTACTTC. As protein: CASSLPSSRQETQYF.

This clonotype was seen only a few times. CDR3 sequence reads: CASSLVLAIGEQYF. The CDR3 DNA sequence: TGTGCCAGCAGCTTAGTGTTGGCCATTGGCGAGCAGTACTTC. The rearrangement links TRBV7-9 to TRBJ2-7; D remains ambiguous. The germline V gene encodes CDR1 SEHNR and CDR2 FQNEAQ (reference sequence). The CDR3 spans 14 residues. V was cut by 1 base and J by 6 bases, with 13 bases left in between.

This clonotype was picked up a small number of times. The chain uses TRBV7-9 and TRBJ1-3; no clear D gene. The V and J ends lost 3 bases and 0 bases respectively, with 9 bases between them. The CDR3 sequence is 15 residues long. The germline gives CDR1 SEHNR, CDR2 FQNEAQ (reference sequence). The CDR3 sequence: CASSFEGGSGNTIYF. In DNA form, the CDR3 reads TGTGCCAGCAGCTTCGAGGGTGGCTCTGGAAACACCATATATTTT.

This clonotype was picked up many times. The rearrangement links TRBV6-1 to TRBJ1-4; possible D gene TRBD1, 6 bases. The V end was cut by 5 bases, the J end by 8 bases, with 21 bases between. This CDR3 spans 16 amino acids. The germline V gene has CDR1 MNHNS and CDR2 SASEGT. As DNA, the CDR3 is TGTGCCAGCAGTCCCCCAGGGGTCGGGGTTGGCGAAAAACTGTTTTTT. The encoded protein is CASSPPGVGVGEKLFF.

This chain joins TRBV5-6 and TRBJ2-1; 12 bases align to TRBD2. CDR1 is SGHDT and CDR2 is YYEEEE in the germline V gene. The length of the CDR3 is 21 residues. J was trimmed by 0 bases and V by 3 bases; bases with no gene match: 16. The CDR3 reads CASSSDTGTSGRPSSYNEQFF. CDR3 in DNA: TGTGCCAGCAGCTCCGACACCGGGACTAGCGGGCGCCCAAGCTCCTACAATGAGCAGTTCTTC.

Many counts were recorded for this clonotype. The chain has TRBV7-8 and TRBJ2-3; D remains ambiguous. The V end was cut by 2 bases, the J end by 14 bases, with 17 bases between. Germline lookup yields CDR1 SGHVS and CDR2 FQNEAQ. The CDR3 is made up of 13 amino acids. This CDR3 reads CASSLSPDGRTYF. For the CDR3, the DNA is TGTGCCAGCAGCTTATCTCCTGACGGGCGGACGTATTTT.

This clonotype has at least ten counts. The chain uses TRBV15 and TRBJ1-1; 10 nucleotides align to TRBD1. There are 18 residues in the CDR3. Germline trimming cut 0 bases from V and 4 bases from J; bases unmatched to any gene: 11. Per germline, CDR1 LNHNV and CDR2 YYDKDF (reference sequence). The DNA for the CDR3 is TGTGCCACCAGCAGAGAGCCTCTGGGGTGGACAGGGGGCACTGAAGCTTTCTTT. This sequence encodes CATSREPLGWTGGTEAFF.

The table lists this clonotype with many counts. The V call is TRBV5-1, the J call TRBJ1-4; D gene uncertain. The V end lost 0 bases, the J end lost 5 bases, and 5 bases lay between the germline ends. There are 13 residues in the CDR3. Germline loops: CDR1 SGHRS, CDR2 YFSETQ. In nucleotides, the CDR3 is TGCGCCAGCAGCTTGGAAGGCAATGAAAAACTGTTTTTT. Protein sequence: CASSLEGNEKLFF.

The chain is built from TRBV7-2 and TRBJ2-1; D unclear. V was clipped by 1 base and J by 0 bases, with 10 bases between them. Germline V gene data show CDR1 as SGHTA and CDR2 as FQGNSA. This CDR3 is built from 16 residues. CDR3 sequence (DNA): TGTGCCAGCAGCTTAGTGCCCGCCAGCTCCTACAATGAGCAGTTCTTC. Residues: CASSLVPASSYNEQFF.

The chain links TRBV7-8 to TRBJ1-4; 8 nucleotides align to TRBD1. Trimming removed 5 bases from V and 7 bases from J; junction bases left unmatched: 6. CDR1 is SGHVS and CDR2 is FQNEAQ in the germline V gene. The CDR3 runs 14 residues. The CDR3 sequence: CASSQGQGFEKLFF. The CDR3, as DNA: TGTGCCAGCAGCCAAGGACAGGGTTTTGAAAAACTGTTTTTT.

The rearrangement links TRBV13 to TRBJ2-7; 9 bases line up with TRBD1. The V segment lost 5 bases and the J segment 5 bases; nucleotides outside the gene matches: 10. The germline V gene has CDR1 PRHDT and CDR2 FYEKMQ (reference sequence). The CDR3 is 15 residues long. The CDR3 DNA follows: TGTGCCAGCAGCCACTCCGGGACAGGGCCCCACGAGCAGTACTTC. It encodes CASSHSGTGPHEQYF.

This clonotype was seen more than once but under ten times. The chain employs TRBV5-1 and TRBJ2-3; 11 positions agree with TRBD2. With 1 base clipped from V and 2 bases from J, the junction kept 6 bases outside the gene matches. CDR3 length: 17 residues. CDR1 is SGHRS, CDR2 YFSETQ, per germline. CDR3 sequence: CASSLYASGGNTDTQYF. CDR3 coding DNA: TGCGCCAGCAGCTTGTATGCTAGCGGGGGGAACACAGATACGCAGTATTTT.

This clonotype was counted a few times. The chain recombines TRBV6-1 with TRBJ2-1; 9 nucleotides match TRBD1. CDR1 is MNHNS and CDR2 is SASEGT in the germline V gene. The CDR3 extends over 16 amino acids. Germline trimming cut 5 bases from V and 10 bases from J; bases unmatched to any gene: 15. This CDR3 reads CASSRGGTGTFAEQFF. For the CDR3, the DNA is TGTGCCAGCAGTCGAGGCGGGACAGGGACCTTTGCGGAGCAGTTCTTC.